These 2 T cell receptor beta chains were sequenced from one sample in a study of blood T cell repertoires in COVID-19. Assay: immunoSEQ multiplex PCR; the TCRdb copy retains only in-frame clones and omits some. The table records about 250,000 clones, approximately 90% of them present only once. Sequenced: peripheral blood. All receptors come from a woman aged 40 to 49 who had recovered from COVID-19.

The V and J genes are TRBV4-1 and TRBJ1-1; tentative D call: TRBD1 (6 bases). Trimming pared 8 bases from V and 2 bases from J, leaving 12 bases between. Germline assignment: CDR1 MGHRA and CDR2 YSYEKL. This CDR3 comprises 13 residues. DNA of the CDR3: TGCGCCAGCCGTACAGGGATCAACACTGAAGCTTTCTTT. Its protein is CASRTGINTEAFF.

The chain carries TRBV2 and TRBJ2-7, with a tentative D call TRBD2 (5 bases). The CDR3 is 15 residues long. From germline, CDR1 is SNHLY and CDR2 FYNNEI. Trimming pared 4 bases from V and 2 bases from J, leaving 15 bases between. CDR3: CASSVEVKVTYEQYF. Here the CDR3 DNA reads TGTGCCAGCAGTGTGGAGGTTAAAGTCACCTACGAGCAGTACTTC.